The T cell receptor (beta chain) described here comes from a study of control samples from healthy donors and cancer patients. Generated by immunoSEQ multiplex PCR, the TCRdb table keeps only in-frame clones and is missing some. The profile shows fewer than 200,000 clones, about 94% of them singletons. The CDR3 is 15 residues long. Trimming shortened V by 4 bases and J by 2 bases, and 12 bases separated the two germline ends. Germline assignment: CDR1 SGHRS and CDR2 YFSETQ. This clonotype was obtained from an older woman in good health. The chain is built from TRBV5-1 and TRBJ2-2; tentative D call: TRBD2 (6 bases). Material: blood. The CDR3 DNA follows: TGCGCCAGCAGCGGAGCCGGGACTAACACCGGGGAGCTGTTTTTT. It encodes CASSGAGTNTGELFF.